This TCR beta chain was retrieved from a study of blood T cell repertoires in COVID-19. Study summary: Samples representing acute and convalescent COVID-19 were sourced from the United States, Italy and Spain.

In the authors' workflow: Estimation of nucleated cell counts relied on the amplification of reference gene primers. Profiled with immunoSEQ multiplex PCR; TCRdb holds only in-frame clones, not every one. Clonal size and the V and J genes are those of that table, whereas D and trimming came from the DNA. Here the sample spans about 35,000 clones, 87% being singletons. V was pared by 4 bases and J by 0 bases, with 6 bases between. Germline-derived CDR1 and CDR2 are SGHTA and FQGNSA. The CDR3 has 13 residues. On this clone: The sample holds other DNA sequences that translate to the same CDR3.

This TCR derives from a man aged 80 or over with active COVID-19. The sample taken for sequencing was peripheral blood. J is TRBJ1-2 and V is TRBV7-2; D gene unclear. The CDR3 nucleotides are TGTGCCAGCAGCTCGCAGGCTAACTATGGCTACACCTTC. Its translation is CASSSQANYGYTF.